One and the same sample provided the 4 T cell receptor beta chains below, sequenced in a study of beta chain features in type 1 diabetes. As every portion of the isolated RNA was reverse transcribed, the sequencing read expressed TCRB transcripts. Sequencing was performed with immunoSEQ multiplex PCR; in TCRdb, only in-frame clones are kept and a portion is missing. The data show around 140,000 clones, roughly 10% seen once. The sample taken for sequencing was central memory CD4+ T cells from blood. Receptor source: a woman aged 40 to 50 in good health.

This clone was picked up one time. This chain connects TRBV4-3 to TRBJ2-5; 11 bases are shared with TRBD1. Germline trimming cut 0 bases from V and 5 bases from J; bases unmatched to any gene: 8. Germline CDR1 is LGHNA and CDR2 is YSLEER. The CDR3 covers 17 residues. CDR3 nucleotide sequence: TGCGCCAGCAGCCAAGAGGGGCGGACAGGGGGCTTGGAGACCCAGTACTTC. The encoded protein is CASSQEGRTGGLETQYF.

This clone was picked up one time. This sequence joins TRBV11-2 and TRBJ1-1; D remains unclear. Trimming pared 3 bases from V and 1 base from J, leaving 9 bases between. The germline V gene encodes CDR1 SGHAT and CDR2 FQNNGV. The CDR3 length is 14 residues. The CDR3: CASSFQNQNTEAFF. The CDR3 DNA is TGTGCCAGCAGCTTTCAGAACCAGAACACTGAAGCTTTCTTT.

This clone has a count of ten or more. The V call is TRBV5-1, the J call TRBJ2-4; D gene uncertain. CDR3 length: 14 amino acids. Between the trimmed V and J ends, which lost 2 bases and 1 base, there was a span of 7 bases. The germline V gene encodes CDR1 SGHRS and CDR2 YFSETQ. DNA of the CDR3: TGCGCCAGCAGCTTCGCGAGGGCCAAAAACATTCAGTACTTC. Its translation is CASSFARAKNIQYF. Combining the CDR3 with reference TRBV5-1 and TRBJ2-4 gives the whole variable domain KAGVTQTPRYLIKTRGQQVTLSCSPISGHRSVSWYQQTPGQGLQFLFEYFSETQRNKGNFPGRFSGRQFSNSRSEMNVSTLELGDSALYLCASSFARAKNIQYFGAGTRLSVL.

The V and J genes are TRBV13 and TRBJ1-6; D uncertain. Germline lookup yields CDR1 PRHDT and CDR2 FYEKMQ (reference sequence). The CDR3 length is 15 residues. V shed 7 bases and J shed 8 bases, with 18 bases lying between them. The CDR3 nucleotides read TGTGCCAGCAAATATAGGAGCTTCGAGGATTCACCCCTCCACTTT. This codes for CASKYRSFEDSPLHF.